The entry below gives a single TCR beta chain sequence along with its context. This clonotype occurred a few times. Its antigen is currently not known. Base quality data are lacking; no much larger clone is found one base away. This entry is derived from a study of regulatory T cells in long-lasting Graves disease (dated by TCRdb to about 2021). The study in broad terms: Antithyroid drugs had been taken for less than 3 months by newly diagnosed Graves' disease patients. This study used TCR sequencing and RNA sequencing of peripheral blood to compare persistent Graves' disease patients against newly diagnosed Graves' disease patients. The study took place in China and was registered as a clinical trial. A total of around 35 samples underwent TCR sequencing, from about 13 patients with persistent Graves' disease and approximately 20 patients with newly diagnosed Graves' disease. The full study reports these points: Compared with newly diagnosed patients, persistent Graves' disease patients had lower TCR Shannon entropy and fewer highly expanded clones, which suggests clonal expansion. Preferential use of TRBV28, TRBJ1-2 and TRBJ2-5 was observed in persistent disease, whereas TRBV20-1 and TRBJ2-1 were favored in newly diagnosed disease. A larger number of public clonotypes was shared among persistent patients (under 3,000) than among newly diagnosed patients (around 880). The small sample size was acknowledged by the authors as a limitation that may reduce accuracy. Only the TCR beta chain was sequenced and analyzed. Peripheral blood alone was examined, since thyroid tissue, which constituted the primary lesion, could not be accessed.

The library was prepared using multiplex PCR. Sequencing used an Illumina HiSeq 4000. iRepertoire HTBI primers and Arm-PCR amplification of CDR3 regions were used to construct TCR beta libraries. Gel purification was performed on PCR products prior to sequencing. For the original study's pipeline: A total of some 65 TRBV and some 13 TRBJ segments were identified across samples and were used for gene usage analysis of CDR3 amino acid clonotypes. Filtered high-quality paired reads were merged into contigs using COPE and FqMerger. Contigs were aligned with BLAST to IMGT TRBV, TRBD and TRBJ reference genes, and CDR3 was defined per IMGT. Any clonotype with a frequency above 0.1% was classified as a highly expanded clone. Shannon entropy was used to measure repertoire diversity, and the Gini coefficient was used to measure V-J evenness. A clonotype was considered public if more than one individual shared it. Using fastp at Q25 and MiXCR, TCRdb reprocessed the public reads and kept productive beta chains. Merged by CDR3 protein, the rows form single entries marked with the most common genes and DNA. The V and J calls reflect TCRdb's pipeline rather than the authors' work. Here the sample has approximately 350,000 distinct CDR3 sequences; over 15% occur a single time. The ten largest clones take up roughly 27% of the sample.

The CDR3 measures 13 amino acids from cysteine to phenylalanine. Just the 39-base CDR3 DNA is kept, in frame starting at base 1. The junction shows trimming of 6 bases on V and 10 bases on J, and the gene matches do not reach 7 bases of it. In the germline V gene (reference sequence), CDR1 corresponds to LNHDA and CDR2 to SQIVND. Sample time point, as interpreted from the label and publication: newly diagnosed GD, antithyroid drugs for less than 3 months. For both TCR sequencing and RNA sequencing, RNA was extracted from PBMCs in TRIzol. Graves' disease was diagnosed according to American Thyroid Association guidelines. Recruitment of patients was carried out at an endocrinology department in Xi'an, China. Each patient gave about 9.1 milliliters of peripheral blood, collected in an EDTA anticoagulant tube. Ficoll Paque Plus density gradient separation was used to isolate PBMCs, and no further T cell sorting was performed. An Agilent 2100 Bioanalyzer and agarose gel were used to check RNA quality, and a NanoDrop 2000 was used to measure RNA concentration.

In addition, the sample was reused for a study of T cells in Graves' hyperthyroidism and ophthalmopathy. The second study, in turn, reports: Stable Graves' hyperthyroidism was defined as the absence of progression to ophthalmopathy over 18 months of follow-up. The hyperthyroidism patients were between 18 and 65 years old and newly diagnosed, with a disease duration of less than 2 months. Exclusion was applied to patients with uncontrolled infections, other autoimmune diseases, pregnancy or lactation. Diagnoses relied on clinical symptoms, serum thyroxine and TRAb, thyroid ultrasound and orbital computed tomography. For the first round of RT-PCR on the TCR CDR3, the HTBI primer set was used together with the Qiagen OneStep RT-PCR kit. Most expanded thyroid clonotypes (frequency above 0.001) were also found in blood, which suggests that blood repertoires may mirror thyroid immune responses. Ophthalmopathy was separated from stable hyperthyroidism by a 13 V-J signature model, with approximately 90% sensitivity and about 81% specificity obtained in cross-validation and 80%/75% obtained in testing. In validation, the model predicted progression to ophthalmopathy a median of roughly 6.5 months before onset, with approximately 71% sensitivity and nearly 75% specificity. To identify distinguishing TCR V-J signatures, a discovery cohort of 100 or so patients was used, comprising 40 to 45 with Graves' ophthalmopathy and some 57 with stable Graves' hyperthyroidism. Whether ophthalmopathy could be predicted prospectively was tested in an independent validation cohort made up of some 20 hyperthyroidism patients plus 17 patients who later progressed to ophthalmopathy. The 90 to 100 discovery patients were randomly divided into training and test sets at a 7:3 ratio. The study also compared thyroid tissue and blood T-cell repertoires from over 5 Graves' hyperthyroidism patients. After sampling, hyperthyroidism patients received methimazole starting at 30 mg daily, and ophthalmopathy patients received high-dose intravenous methylprednisolone. Libraries were constructed in a second round of multiplex PCR, after which size selection and purification were carried out. The libraries were sequenced on an Illumina HiSeq2000 using paired-end 100 bp reads. SOAPnuke was used to process the raw data, throwing out any read that contained adapters or uncalled bases, had a mean Phred below 15, or lacked an exact constant-primer or identifier match. COPE v1.2.5 was used to merge the high-quality paired reads, and each unique nucleotide sequence was defined as a clonotype. Clonotypes were aligned to IMGT TRBV, TRBD and TRBJ reference segments using MiTCR v1.1. The analysis included only V-J combinations with a frequency above 0.0001, which together covered around 99% of the repertoires. A TCS score was defined as the ratio between F50 (clonal expansion) and ExV (chaos), using BLOSUM62-based TCRdist between CDR3 peptides within each V-J. Welch's t-statistics and random forest reduced 450 to 600 V-J features to 13, which were used in a naive Bayes classifier (R e1071). No statistical method was used to set the sample size in advance, and investigators knew the group allocation. The paper describes TCR Vbeta CDR3 sequencing of 135 peripheral blood samples, made up of some 42 ophthalmopathy patients, roughly 75 hyperthyroidism patients and approximately 17 progressor patients.

The V gene is TRBV19 and the J gene is TRBJ1-1; 11 middle bases align to TRBD1. Here the sequenced sample was peripheral blood mononuclear cells (PBMCs), taken at new diagnosis, from a patient treated with antithyroid drugs. This clonotype originated in a man aged 35 to 55 with Graves disease. Donor details come from another sample of the same person, matched by shared clones. The DNA sequence reads TGTGCCAGTAGCGCCGGACAGGGGGCGATAGCTTTCTTT. Its product reads: CASSAGQGAIAFF. Beyond the CDR3, the reference TRBV19 and TRBJ1-1 genes provide the residues; the full variable domain reads: DGGITQSPKYLFRKEGQNVTLSCEQNLNHDAMYWYRQDPGQGLRLIYYSQIVNDFQKGDIAEGYSVSREKKESFPLTVTSAQKNPTAFYLCASSAGQGAIAFFGQGTRLTVV.